This T cell receptor beta chain was sequenced during a study of blood T cell repertoires in COVID-19. At the level of the study: Acute-phase and convalescent COVID-19 samples originated in the United States, Italy and Spain. PBMCs, B-cell-depleted T cells, or T cells were the source of the cDNA or gDNA that made up the material.

How the authors handled the data: Reference gene primer amplification gave estimated nucleated cell counts. Sequencing was performed with immunoSEQ multiplex PCR; in TCRdb, only in-frame clones are kept and a portion is missing. The V and J calls and clone size are taken from that table; D and trimming were inferred from the DNA. The sample lists 360,000 or so clones, over 85% occurring once. Germline loops: CDR1 SGHDN, CDR2 FVKESK. Trimming stripped 3 bases from V and 12 bases from J, with 20 bases between. The CDR3 length is 15 residues. Enrollment of patients from Seattle took place during active infection, with longitudinal follow-up.

This clonotype originated in a woman in her sixties or seventies with COVID-19, enrolled during active disease. Input material: peripheral blood. The rearrangement uses TRBV14 and TRBJ2-2, with D possibly matching TRBD1 (6 bases). As DNA, the CDR3 is TGTGCCAGCAGCCAGGATACGGGACACCGAGGACAGCTGTTTTTT. It encodes CASSQDTGHRGQLFF.